This passage covers 3 T cell receptor beta chains from one sample sequenced in a study of long-term antiretroviral therapy in people with HIV. Investigators performed immunoSEQ version v3.0 at survey level. Clones were sequenced by immunoSEQ multiplex PCR, and TCRdb holds only the in-frame ones, with some missing. Found here are around 26,000 clones, roughly 80% of them singletons; the top ten hold 5.5% to 6%. Sequenced material: unsorted PBMCs, taken 1.1 years before starting antiretroviral therapy. The origin of the receptors is a woman in her thirties with HIV.

V and J are TRBV18 and TRBJ1-2, with D possibly TRBD1 on 5 matching bases. V dropped 0 bases and J dropped 6 bases, with 20 bases sitting between them. Germline V gene lookup returns CDR1 KGHSH and CDR2 LQKENI. The CDR3 spans 17 residues. The CDR3 region is CASSPPFGRIAGDGYTF. CDR3 sequence (DNA): TGTGCCAGCTCACCACCGTTTGGGCGAATCGCGGGGGATGGCTACACCTTC.

The rearrangement links TRBV4-2 to TRBJ2-7, with 10 bases lining up with TRBD2. CDR3 length: 16 amino acids. Germline CDR1 LGHNA, CDR2 YNFKEQ. With V trimmed by 1 base and J by 7 bases, 10 bases remained unmatched. In DNA form, the CDR3 reads TGTGCCAGCAGCCAAGTATCGACTAGCGGGCCTCGGGAGCAGTACTTC. It specifies CASSQVSTSGPREQYF.

The rearrangement links TRBV30 to TRBJ2-2; D might be TRBD1 (6 bases). CDR3 length: 13 residues. Germline CDR1 reads GTSNPN; CDR2 reads SVGIG (reference sequence). Between the trimmed V and J ends, which lost 0 bases and 6 bases, there was a span of 8 bases. CDR3 sequence reads: CAWSVGGAGELFF. CDR3 in DNA: TGTGCCTGGAGTGTAGGGGGAGCCGGGGAGCTGTTTTTT. Drawing the rest from reference TRBV30 and TRBJ2-2, the complete variable domain is SQTIHQWPATLVQPVGSPLSLECTVEGTSNPNLYWYRQAAGRGLQLLFYSVGIGQISSEVPQNLSASRPQDRQFILSSKKLLLSDSGFYLCAWSVGGAGELFFGEGSRLTVL.